The source of this T cell receptor beta chain is a study of blood T cell repertoires in COVID-19. This CDR3 comprises 15 residues. The V gene's germline CDR1 is SNHLY and CDR2 FYNNEI. V was clipped by 4 bases and J by 4 bases, with 13 bases between them. Cohort 3 donors counted as recovered after two negative PCRs, clearance, or resolved symptoms. Assay: immunoSEQ multiplex PCR; the TCRdb copy retains only in-frame clones and omits some. The repertoire holds 200,000 to 250,000 clones, 80% to 85% seen once, with roughly 6.2% in the top ten. The sample consisted of PBMCs or T cells enriched from blood (not recorded which). The chain joins TRBV2 to TRBJ1-4, with D tentatively TRBD1 (6 bases). The clonotype originates from a woman in her thirties or forties who had recovered from COVID-19. For the CDR3, the DNA is TGTGCCAGCAGTGGTCAAGGGGGGGGTAATGAAAAACTGTTTTTT. Translation: CASSGQGGGNEKLFF.